These T cell receptor beta chains were read from a single sample in a study of T cell repertoires in cytomegalovirus infection. One entry per CDR3 protein, called by TCRdb with MiXCR from the reads. This sample has under 850,000 distinct CDR3 sequences, with around 35% found just once. These receptors lack a known antigen. The source material was cultured PBMCs, sampled from culture after CMV antigen stimulation. Source of these receptors: a human donor in good health (CMV status not recorded). Some clones in this sample may be carry-over from other donors' samples. Both conserved end residues are part of each CDR3. Fields, in order: D gene, clone size, J gene, V gene, CDR3 protein, CDR3 DNA. The D gene is left open where the match is weak. Not every row has a clone size; where given, it reads once, few, many or a size class.

D gene: .; clone size: .; J gene: TRBJ2-7; V gene: TRBV27; CDR3 protein: CASSKGGPLYEQYF; CDR3 DNA: TGTGCCAGCAGCAAGGGGGGTCCCCTTTACGAGCAGTACTTC
D gene: .; clone size: few; J gene: TRBJ1-5; V gene: TRBV2; CDR3 protein: CASRLGSINQPQHF; CDR3 DNA: TGTGCCAGCAGACTAGGTAGTATAAATCAGCCCCAGCATTTT
D gene: .; clone size: .; J gene: TRBJ2-5; V gene: TRBV6-2/TRBV6-3; CDR3 protein: CASNTVRDTQETQYF; CDR3 DNA: TGTGCCAGCAACACAGTAAGGGACACACAAGAGACCCAGTACTTC
D gene: TRBD1; clone size: many; J gene: TRBJ1-4; V gene: TRBV7-2; CDR3 protein: CASSLRRTGGNEKLFF; CDR3 DNA: TGTGCCAGCAGCCTAAGGAGGACAGGGGGGAATGAAAAACTGTTTTTT
D gene: TRBD2; clone size: .; J gene: TRBJ2-1; V gene: TRBV10-3; CDR3 protein: CAISGGRLAGIYNEQFF; CDR3 DNA: TGTGCCATCAGTGGGGGGAGACTAGCGGGGATTTACAATGAGCAGTTCTTC
D gene: .; clone size: .; J gene: TRBJ2-3; V gene: TRBV7-2; CDR3 protein: CASSLTPTLPTDTQYF; CDR3 DNA: TGTGCCAGCAGCTTAACACCGACCCTCCCCACAGATACGCAGTATTTT
D gene: .; clone size: .; J gene: TRBJ1-2; V gene: TRBV7-9; CDR3 protein: CASSTQTGYGYTF; CDR3 DNA: TGTGCCAGCAGCACCCAGACAGGCTATGGCTACACCTTC
D gene: TRBD1; clone size: .; J gene: TRBJ2-7; V gene: TRBV6-1; CDR3 protein: CASSVRTGGERWQYF; CDR3 DNA: TGTGCCAGCAGTGTTAGGACAGGTGGGGAGAGGTGGCAGTACTTC
D gene: .; clone size: many; J gene: TRBJ1-2; V gene: TRBV7-9; CDR3 protein: CASSFGDYGYTF; CDR3 DNA: TGTGCCAGCAGCTTTGGGGACTATGGCTACACCTTC
D gene: .; clone size: few; J gene: TRBJ2-3; V gene: TRBV19; CDR3 protein: CASRGTRADTQYF; CDR3 DNA: TGTGCCAGCCGGGGTACGAGGGCAGATACGCAGTATTTT
D gene: .; clone size: .; J gene: TRBJ1-3; V gene: TRBV7-2; CDR3 protein: CASAEPSSGNTIYF; CDR3 DNA: TGTGCCAGCGCCGAGCCGAGCTCTGGAAACACCATATATTTT
D gene: .; clone size: few; J gene: TRBJ1-1; V gene: TRBV20-1; CDR3 protein: CSARQDLSTEAFF; CDR3 DNA: TGCAGTGCTAGACAAGACCTTTCCACTGAAGCTTTCTTT
D gene: .; clone size: .; J gene: TRBJ1-5; V gene: TRBV6-5; CDR3 protein: CASSGRFNQPQHF; CDR3 DNA: TGTGCCAGCAGTGGACGTTTCAATCAGCCCCAGCATTTT
D gene: .; clone size: .; J gene: TRBJ2-1; V gene: TRBV6-2/TRBV6-3; CDR3 protein: CASRSSLSAGYNEQFF; CDR3 DNA: TGTGCCAGCAGGAGTTCCTTGAGTGCGGGTTACAATGAGCAGTTCTTC
D gene: TRBD1; clone size: .; J gene: TRBJ1-3; V gene: TRBV12-3/TRBV12-4; CDR3 protein: CASRGGLIGTIYF; CDR3 DNA: TGTGCCAGCAGAGGGGGCTTGATAGGCACCATATATTTT
D gene: TRBD2; clone size: many; J gene: TRBJ2-7; V gene: TRBV7-2; CDR3 protein: CATTRGGAYEQYF; CDR3 DNA: TGTGCCACCACCCGGGGGGGAGCCTACGAGCAGTACTTC
D gene: TRBD2; clone size: .; J gene: TRBJ2-3; V gene: TRBV6-2/TRBV6-3; CDR3 protein: CASSYRAGVGTDTQYF; CDR3 DNA: TGTGCCAGCAGTTACCGAGCGGGAGTTGGGACAGATACGCAGTATTTT
D gene: TRBD1; clone size: many; J gene: TRBJ1-1; V gene: TRBV7-9; CDR3 protein: CASSNTGATEAFF; CDR3 DNA: TGTGCCAGCAGCAATACAGGGGCCACTGAAGCTTTCTTT
D gene: .; clone size: .; J gene: TRBJ2-2; V gene: TRBV5-1; CDR3 protein: CASSRQRGTGELFF; CDR3 DNA: TGCGCCAGCAGCCGGCAGAGGGGCACCGGGGAGCTGTTTTTT
D gene: TRBD1; clone size: few; J gene: TRBJ2-3; V gene: TRBV24-1; CDR3 protein: CATSDPDGTGDTDTQYF; CDR3 DNA: TGTGCCACCAGTGATCCGGATGGGACAGGGGACACAGATACGCAGTATTTT
D gene: .; clone size: few; J gene: TRBJ1-2; V gene: TRBV28; CDR3 protein: CASTPGVDYGYTF; CDR3 DNA: TGTGCCAGCACCCCAGGGGTTGACTATGGCTACACCTTC
D gene: .; clone size: .; J gene: TRBJ2-7; V gene: TRBV14; CDR3 protein: CASSQDSNPFYEQYF; CDR3 DNA: TGTGCCAGCAGCCAAGACTCTAACCCTTTCTACGAGCAGTACTTC
D gene: .; clone size: few; J gene: TRBJ1-5; V gene: TRBV18; CDR3 protein: CASSPSRDSNQPQHF; CDR3 DNA: TGTGCCAGCTCACCCTCCCGGGATAGCAATCAGCCCCAGCATTTT
D gene: TRBD2; clone size: few; J gene: TRBJ2-1; V gene: TRBV6-2/TRBV6-3; CDR3 protein: CASSYLSPASGYNEQFF; CDR3 DNA: TGTGCCAGCAGTTACCTATCCCCCGCTAGCGGATACAATGAGCAGTTCTTC
D gene: .; clone size: few; J gene: TRBJ2-3; V gene: TRBV11-2; CDR3 protein: CASSSLAGLSTDTQYF; CDR3 DNA: TGTGCCAGCAGCTCCCTGGCGGGCTTATCCACAGATACGCAGTATTTT
D gene: .; clone size: .; J gene: TRBJ2-1; V gene: TRBV29-1; CDR3 protein: CSASVSTGNEQFF; CDR3 DNA: TGCAGCGCTTCGGTGAGCACAGGCAATGAGCAGTTCTTC
D gene: .; clone size: few; J gene: TRBJ2-1; V gene: TRBV27; CDR3 protein: CATKAPSYNEQFF; CDR3 DNA: TGTGCCACCAAGGCCCCTTCCTACAATGAGCAGTTCTTC
D gene: .; clone size: .; J gene: TRBJ1-4; V gene: TRBV29-1; CDR3 protein: CSVGQVGEKLFF; CDR3 DNA: TGCAGCGTGGGGCAGGTCGGTGAAAAACTGTTTTTT
D gene: .; clone size: .; J gene: TRBJ1-3; V gene: TRBV6-5; CDR3 protein: CASGRQSSGNTIYF; CDR3 DNA: TGTGCCAGCGGCCGACAGAGTTCTGGAAACACCATATATTTT
D gene: TRBD2; clone size: few; J gene: TRBJ2-5; V gene: TRBV7-2; CDR3 protein: CASSAFSSGETQYF; CDR3 DNA: TGTGCCAGCAGCGCGTTCTCTAGCGGGGAGACCCAGTACTTC
D gene: TRBD2; clone size: few; J gene: TRBJ2-7; V gene: TRBV10-3; CDR3 protein: CAIGTSGDYEQYF; CDR3 DNA: TGTGCCATTGGGACTAGCGGGGACTACGAGCAGTACTTC
D gene: TRBD1; clone size: few; J gene: TRBJ1-4; V gene: TRBV24-1; CDR3 protein: CATSESGTGNEKLFF; CDR3 DNA: TGTGCCACCAGTGAGTCCGGGACAGGGAATGAAAAACTGTTTTTT
D gene: TRBD1; clone size: .; J gene: TRBJ2-7; V gene: TRBV7-9; CDR3 protein: CASSNQLRTGTYEQYF; CDR3 DNA: TGTGCCAGCAGCAACCAACTCCGGACAGGGACCTACGAGCAGTACTTC
D gene: .; clone size: .; J gene: TRBJ1-5; V gene: TRBV12-3/TRBV12-4; CDR3 protein: CASSPDRFNQPQHF; CDR3 DNA: TGTGCCAGCAGCCCCGACAGATTTAATCAGCCCCAGCATTTT
D gene: .; clone size: .; J gene: TRBJ1-1; V gene: TRBV20-1; CDR3 protein: CSARGWTQNTEAFF; CDR3 DNA: TGCAGTGCTAGAGGTTGGACACAGAACACTGAAGCTTTCTTT
D gene: TRBD1; clone size: .; J gene: TRBJ2-7; V gene: TRBV10-2; CDR3 protein: CASSGSDRGYEQYF; CDR3 DNA: TGCGCCAGCAGTGGATCAGACAGGGGATACGAGCAGTACTTC
D gene: .; clone size: .; J gene: TRBJ2-7; V gene: TRBV4-1; CDR3 protein: CASSQDDRAGWGEQYF; CDR3 DNA: TGCGCCAGCAGCCAAGATGATAGAGCCGGATGGGGCGAGCAGTACTTC
D gene: .; clone size: many; J gene: TRBJ2-6; V gene: TRBV7-8; CDR3 protein: CASSLGQGSSGANVLTF; CDR3 DNA: TGTGCCAGCAGCTTAGGTCAGGGGAGCTCTGGGGCCAACGTCCTGACTTTC
D gene: TRBD2; clone size: .; J gene: TRBJ2-2; V gene: TRBV7-6; CDR3 protein: CASSATSGSEGGELFF; CDR3 DNA: TGTGCCAGCAGCGCGACTAGCGGGAGTGAGGGCGGGGAGCTGTTTTTT
D gene: .; clone size: many; J gene: TRBJ2-3; V gene: TRBV7-8; CDR3 protein: CASNPRRVSTDTQYF; CDR3 DNA: TGTGCCAGCAACCCCCGGAGGGTTAGCACAGATACGCAGTATTTT